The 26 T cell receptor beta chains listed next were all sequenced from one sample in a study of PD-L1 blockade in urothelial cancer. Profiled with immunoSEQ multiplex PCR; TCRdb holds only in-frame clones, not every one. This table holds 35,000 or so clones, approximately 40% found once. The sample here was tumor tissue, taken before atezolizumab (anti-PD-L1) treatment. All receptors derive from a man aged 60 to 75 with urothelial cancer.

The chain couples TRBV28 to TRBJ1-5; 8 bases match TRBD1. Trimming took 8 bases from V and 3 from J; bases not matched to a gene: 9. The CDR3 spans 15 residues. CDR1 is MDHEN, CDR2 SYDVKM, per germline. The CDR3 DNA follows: TGTGCCAGCCTAAATGGACAGGGCAACAATCAGCCCCAGCATTTT. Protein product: CASLNGQGNNQPQHF.

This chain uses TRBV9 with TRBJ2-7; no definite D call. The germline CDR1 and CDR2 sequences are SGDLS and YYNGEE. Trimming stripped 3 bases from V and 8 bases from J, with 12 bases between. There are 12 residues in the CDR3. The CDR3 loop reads CASSGATNQQYF. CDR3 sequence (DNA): TGTGCCAGCAGCGGGGCAACCAACCAGCAGTACTTC.

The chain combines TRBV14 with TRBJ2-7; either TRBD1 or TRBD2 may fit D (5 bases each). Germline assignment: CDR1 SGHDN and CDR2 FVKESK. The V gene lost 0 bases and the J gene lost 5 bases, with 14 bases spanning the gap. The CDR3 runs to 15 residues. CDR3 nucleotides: TGTGCCAGCAGCCAAGAGTATGGGGGTTCGGACGAGCAGTACTTC. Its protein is CASSQEYGGSDEQYF.

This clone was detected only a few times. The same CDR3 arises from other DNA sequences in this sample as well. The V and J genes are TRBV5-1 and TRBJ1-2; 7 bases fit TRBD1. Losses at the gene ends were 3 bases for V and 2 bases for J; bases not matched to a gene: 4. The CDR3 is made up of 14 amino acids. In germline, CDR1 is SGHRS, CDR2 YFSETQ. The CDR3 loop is CASSSPTGNYGYTF. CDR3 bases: TGCGCCAGCAGCTCTCCGACAGGGAACTATGGCTACACCTTC. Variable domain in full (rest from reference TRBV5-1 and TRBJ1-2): KAGVTQTPRYLIKTRGQQVTLSCSPISGHRSVSWYQQTPGQGLQFLFEYFSETQRNKGNFPGRFSGRQFSNSRSEMNVSTLELGDSALYLCASSSPTGNYGYTFGSGTRLTVV.

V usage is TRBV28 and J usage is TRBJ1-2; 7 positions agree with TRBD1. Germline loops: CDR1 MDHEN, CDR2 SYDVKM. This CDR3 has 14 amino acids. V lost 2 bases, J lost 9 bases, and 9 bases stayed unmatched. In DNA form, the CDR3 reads TGTGCCAGCAGTTTAGTTCAGGGGGAAGCCAGCTACACCTTC. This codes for CASSLVQGEASYTF.

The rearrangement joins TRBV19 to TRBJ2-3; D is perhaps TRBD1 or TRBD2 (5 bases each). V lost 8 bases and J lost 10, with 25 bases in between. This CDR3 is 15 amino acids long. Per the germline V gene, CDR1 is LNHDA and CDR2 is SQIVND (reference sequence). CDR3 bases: TGTGCCAGTTTCCCGGATATGGGACCTCGCCTGCCGCAGTATTTT. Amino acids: CASFPDMGPRLPQYF.

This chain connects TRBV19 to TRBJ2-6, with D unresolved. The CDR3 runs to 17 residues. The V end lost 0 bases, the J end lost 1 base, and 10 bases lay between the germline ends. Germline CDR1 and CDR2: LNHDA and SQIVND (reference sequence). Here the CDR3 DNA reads TGTGCCAGTAGTATAGATCTGGCGGAGTCTGGGGCCAACGTCCTGACTTTC. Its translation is CASSIDLAESGANVLTF.

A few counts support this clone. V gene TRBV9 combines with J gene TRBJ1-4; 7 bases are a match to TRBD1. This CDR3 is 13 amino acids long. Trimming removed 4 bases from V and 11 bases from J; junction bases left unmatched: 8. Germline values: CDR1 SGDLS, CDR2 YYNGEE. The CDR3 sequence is CASSSSLGQKLFF. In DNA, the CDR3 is TGTGCCAGCAGCTCGAGTTTGGGACAGAAACTGTTTTTT.

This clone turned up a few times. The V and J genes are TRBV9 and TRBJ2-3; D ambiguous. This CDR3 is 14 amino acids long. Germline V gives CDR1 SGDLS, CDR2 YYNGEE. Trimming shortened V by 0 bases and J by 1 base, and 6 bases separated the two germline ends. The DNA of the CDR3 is TGTGCCAGCAGCGTAGGACCGGGCACAGATACGCAGTATTTT. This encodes CASSVGPGTDTQYF.

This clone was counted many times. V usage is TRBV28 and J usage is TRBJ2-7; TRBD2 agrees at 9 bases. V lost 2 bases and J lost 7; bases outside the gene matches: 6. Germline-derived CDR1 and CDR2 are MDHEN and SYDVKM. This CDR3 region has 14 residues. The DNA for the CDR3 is TGTGCCAGCAGTTTAGGGACTAGCCCGCGGGAGCAGTACTTC. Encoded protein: CASSLGTSPREQYF. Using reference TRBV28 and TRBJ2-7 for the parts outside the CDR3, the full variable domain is DVKVTQSSRYLVKRTGEKVFLECVQDMDHENMFWYRQDPGLGLRLIYFSYDVKMKEKGDIPEGYSVSREKKERFSLILESASTNQTSMYLCASSLGTSPREQYFGPGTRLTVT.

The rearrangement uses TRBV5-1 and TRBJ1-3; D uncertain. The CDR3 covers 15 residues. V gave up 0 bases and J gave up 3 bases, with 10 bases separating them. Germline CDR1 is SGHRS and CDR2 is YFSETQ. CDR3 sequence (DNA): TGCGCCAGCAGCTTGGATAATAGGGTTGGAAACACCATATATTTT. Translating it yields CASSLDNRVGNTIYF.

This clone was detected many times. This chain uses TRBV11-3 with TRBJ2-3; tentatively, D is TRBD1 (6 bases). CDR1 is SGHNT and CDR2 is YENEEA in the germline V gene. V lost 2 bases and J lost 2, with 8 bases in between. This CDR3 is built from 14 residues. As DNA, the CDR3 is TGTGCCAGCAGCTTAACAGGGTCCACAGATACGCAGTATTTT. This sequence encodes CASSLTGSTDTQYF.

CDR3 coding DNA: TGTGCCAGTAGTGCCATGACTAGCGGGGAGGAGACCCAGTACTTC. Its protein is CASSAMTSGEETQYF. V is TRBV19 and J is TRBJ2-5; TRBD2 agrees at 11 bases. With V trimmed by 5 bases and J by 5 bases, 7 bases remained unmatched. This CDR3 is 15 amino acids long. Germline CDR1 reads LNHDA; CDR2 reads SQIVND (reference sequence).

The CDR3 here is CASSIDPTGLQETQYF. The CDR3 region has the DNA TGTGCCAGTAGTATAGACCCCACAGGCCTCCAAGAGACCCAGTACTTC. The rearrangement joins TRBV19 to TRBJ2-5; TRBD1 might be the D (5 bases). The germline gives CDR1 LNHDA, CDR2 SQIVND (reference sequence). This CDR3 has 16 residues. Trimming took 0 bases from V and 1 from J, leaving 12 bases between them.

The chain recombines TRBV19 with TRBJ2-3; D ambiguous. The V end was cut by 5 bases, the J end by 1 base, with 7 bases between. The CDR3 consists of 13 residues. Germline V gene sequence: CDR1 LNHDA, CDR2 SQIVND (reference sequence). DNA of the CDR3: TGTGCCAGTAGTCAAGGAGGCACAGATACGCAGTATTTT. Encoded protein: CASSQGGTDTQYF. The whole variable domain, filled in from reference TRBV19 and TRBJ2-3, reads DGGITQSPKYLFRKEGQNVTLSCEQNLNHDAMYWYRQDPGQGLRLIYYSQIVNDFQKGDIAEGYSVSREKKESFPLTVTSAQKNPTAFYLCASSQGGTDTQYFGPGTRLTVL.

DNA of the CDR3: TGTGCCTGGAGTCGGACTAGTCGAGAGACCCAGTACTTC. Translation: CAWSRTSRETQYF. The V call is TRBV30, the J call TRBJ2-5; TRBD2 agrees at 7 bases. The CDR3 contains 13 residues. The germline CDR1 and CDR2 sequences are GTSNPN and SVGIG (reference sequence). The V gene end was trimmed by 2 bases and the J gene end by 4 bases; junction bases not matched to a gene: 4.

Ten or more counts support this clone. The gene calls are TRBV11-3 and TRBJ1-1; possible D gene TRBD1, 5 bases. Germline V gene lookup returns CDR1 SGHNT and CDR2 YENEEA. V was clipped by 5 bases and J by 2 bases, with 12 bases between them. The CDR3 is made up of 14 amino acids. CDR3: CASSPGRVNTEAFF. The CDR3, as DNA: TGTGCCAGCAGCCCGGGACGGGTCAACACTGAAGCTTTCTTT.

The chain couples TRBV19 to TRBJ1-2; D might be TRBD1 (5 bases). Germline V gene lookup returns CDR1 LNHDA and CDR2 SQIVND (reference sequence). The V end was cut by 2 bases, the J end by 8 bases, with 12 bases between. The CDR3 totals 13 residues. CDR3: CASSIRGPRGYTF. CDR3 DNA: TGTGCCAGTAGTATAAGGGGTCCGCGAGGCTACACCTTC.

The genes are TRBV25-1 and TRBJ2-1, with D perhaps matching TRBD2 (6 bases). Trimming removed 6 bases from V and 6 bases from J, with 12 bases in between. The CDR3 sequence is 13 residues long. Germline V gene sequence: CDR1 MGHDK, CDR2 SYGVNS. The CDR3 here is CASRASSGNEQFF. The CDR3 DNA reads TGTGCCAGCAGGGCGAGTAGCGGCAATGAGCAGTTCTTC.

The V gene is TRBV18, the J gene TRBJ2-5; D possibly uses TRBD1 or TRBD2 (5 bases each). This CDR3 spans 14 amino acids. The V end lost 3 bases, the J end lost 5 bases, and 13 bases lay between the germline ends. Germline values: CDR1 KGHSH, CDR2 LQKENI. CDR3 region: CASSPGTTRETQYF. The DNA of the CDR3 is TGTGCCAGCTCACCGGGGACCACCAGGGAGACCCAGTACTTC.

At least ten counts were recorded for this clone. The CDR3 bases are TGTGCCAGCAGTGAAGGAGTATTGGTCGTATACACCTTC. This translates into CASSEGVLVVYTF. This sequence joins TRBV6-1 and TRBJ1-2; D remains ambiguous. The germline V and J ends were trimmed by 1 base and 11 bases, with 14 bases remaining between them. CDR1 is MNHNS and CDR2 is SASEGT in the germline V gene. CDR3 length: 13 residues.

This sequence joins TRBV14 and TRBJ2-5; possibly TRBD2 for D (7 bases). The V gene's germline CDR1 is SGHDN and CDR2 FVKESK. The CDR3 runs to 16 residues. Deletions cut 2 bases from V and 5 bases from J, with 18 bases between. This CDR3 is CASSQKGRGLHETQYF. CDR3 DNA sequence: TGTGCCAGCAGCCAAAAGGGGCGGGGGCTGCACGAGACCCAGTACTTC.

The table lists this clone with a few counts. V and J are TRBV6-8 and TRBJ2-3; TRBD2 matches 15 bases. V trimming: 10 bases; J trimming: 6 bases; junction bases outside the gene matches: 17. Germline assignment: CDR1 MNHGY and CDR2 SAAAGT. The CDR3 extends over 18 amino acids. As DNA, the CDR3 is TGTGCCATCAGCGGACGGACTAGCGGGAGGGCCGAGGCCGATACGCAGTATTTT. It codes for CAISGRTSGRAEADTQYF.

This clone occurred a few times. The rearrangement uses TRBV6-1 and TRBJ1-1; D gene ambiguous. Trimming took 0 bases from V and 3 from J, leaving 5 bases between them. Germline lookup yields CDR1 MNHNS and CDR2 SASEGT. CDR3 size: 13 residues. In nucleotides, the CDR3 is TGTGCCAGCAGTGAAGCATTTCACACTGAAGCTTTCTTT. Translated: CASSEAFHTEAFF.

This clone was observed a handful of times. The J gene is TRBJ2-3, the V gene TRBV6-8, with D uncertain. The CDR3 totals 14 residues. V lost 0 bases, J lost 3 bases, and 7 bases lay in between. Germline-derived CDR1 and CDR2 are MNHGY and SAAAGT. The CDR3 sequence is CASSYSYSTDTQYF. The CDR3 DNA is TGTGCCAGCAGTTACTCGTATTCAACAGATACGCAGTATTTT.

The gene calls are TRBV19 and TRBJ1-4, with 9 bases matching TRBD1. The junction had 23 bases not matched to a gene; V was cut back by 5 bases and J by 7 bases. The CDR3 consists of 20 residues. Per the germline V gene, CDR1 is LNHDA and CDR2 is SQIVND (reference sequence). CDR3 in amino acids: CASSPTLGDREFFRGEKLFF. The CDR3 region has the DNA TGTGCCAGTAGTCCCACATTAGGGGACAGGGAGTTCTTTAGGGGTGAAAAACTGTTTTTT.